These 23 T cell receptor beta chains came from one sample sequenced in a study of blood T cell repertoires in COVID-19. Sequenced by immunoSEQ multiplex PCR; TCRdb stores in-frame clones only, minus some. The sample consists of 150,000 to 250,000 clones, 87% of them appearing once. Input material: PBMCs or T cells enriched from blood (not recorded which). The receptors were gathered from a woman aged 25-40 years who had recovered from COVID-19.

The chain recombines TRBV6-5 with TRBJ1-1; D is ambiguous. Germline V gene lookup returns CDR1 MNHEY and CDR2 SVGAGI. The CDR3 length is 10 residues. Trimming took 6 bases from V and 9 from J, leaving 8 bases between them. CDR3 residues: CASRAEQAFF. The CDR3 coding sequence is TGTGCCAGCAGGGCGGAACAAGCTTTCTTT.

For the CDR3, the DNA is TGTGCCACCAGCAGAGATAGGAGTGTCTATAATTCACCCCTCCACTTT. Its protein is CATSRDRSVYNSPLHF. V and J are TRBV15 and TRBJ1-6; D not resolved. The germline CDR1 and CDR2 sequences are LNHNV and YYDKDF (reference sequence). The V and J ends lost 0 bases and 3 bases respectively, with 9 bases between them. This CDR3 has 16 residues.

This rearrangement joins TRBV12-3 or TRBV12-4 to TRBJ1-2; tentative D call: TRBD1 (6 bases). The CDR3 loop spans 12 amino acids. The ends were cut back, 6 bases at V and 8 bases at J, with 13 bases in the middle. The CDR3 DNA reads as TGTGCCAGCAGCCTACAGGGTAGCGGCTACACCTTC. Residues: CASSLQGSGYTF.

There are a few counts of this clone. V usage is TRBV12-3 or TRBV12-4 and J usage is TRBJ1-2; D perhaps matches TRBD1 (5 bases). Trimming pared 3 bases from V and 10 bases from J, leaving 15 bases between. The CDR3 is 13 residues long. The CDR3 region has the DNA TGTGCCAGCAGTTTGTGGGGCTGGTTCGTCTACACCTTC. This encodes CASSLWGWFVYTF.

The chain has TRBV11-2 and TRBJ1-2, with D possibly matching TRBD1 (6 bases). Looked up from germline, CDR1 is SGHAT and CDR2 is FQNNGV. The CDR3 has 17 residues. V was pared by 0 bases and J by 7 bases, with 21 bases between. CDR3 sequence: CASSLDQFRGQLFGYTF. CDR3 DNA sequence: TGTGCCAGCAGCTTAGATCAGTTCAGGGGCCAATTGTTTGGCTACACCTTC. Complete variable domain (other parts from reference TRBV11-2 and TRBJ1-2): EAGVAQSPRYKIIEKRQSVAFWCNPISGHATLYWYQQILGQGPKLLIQFQNNGVVDDSQLPKDRFSAERLKGVDSTLKIQPAKLEDSAVYLCASSLDQFRGQLFGYTFGSGTRLTVV.

As DNA, the CDR3 is TGTGCCAGCAGCAAAGCTAGTTACGAGCAGTACTTC. As protein: CASSKASYEQYF. This chain joins TRBV21-1 and TRBJ2-7; TRBD2 was called by the table and not checked on the DNA. TRBV21-1 is classified as a pseudogene. This CDR3 has 12 residues.

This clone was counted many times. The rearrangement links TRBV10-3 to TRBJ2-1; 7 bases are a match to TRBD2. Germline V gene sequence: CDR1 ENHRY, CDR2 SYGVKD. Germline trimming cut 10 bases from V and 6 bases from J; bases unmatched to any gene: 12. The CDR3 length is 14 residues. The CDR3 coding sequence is TGTGCCACGGGGGGAAAATCCGGGGTCAATGAGCAGTTCTTC. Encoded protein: CATGGKSGVNEQFF.

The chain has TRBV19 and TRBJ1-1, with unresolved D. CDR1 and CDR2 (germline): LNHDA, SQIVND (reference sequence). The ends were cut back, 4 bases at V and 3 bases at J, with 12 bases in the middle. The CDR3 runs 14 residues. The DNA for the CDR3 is TGTGCCAGTAGTACCCCGGCAGGTCACACTGAAGCTTTCTTT. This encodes CASSTPAGHTEAFF.

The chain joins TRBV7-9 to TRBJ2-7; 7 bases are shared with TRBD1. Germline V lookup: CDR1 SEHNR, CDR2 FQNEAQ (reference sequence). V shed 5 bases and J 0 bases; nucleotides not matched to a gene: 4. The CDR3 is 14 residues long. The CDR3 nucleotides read TGTGCCAGCAGCCAAAGGGACAGCTCCTACGAGCAGTACTTC. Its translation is CASSQRDSSYEQYF.

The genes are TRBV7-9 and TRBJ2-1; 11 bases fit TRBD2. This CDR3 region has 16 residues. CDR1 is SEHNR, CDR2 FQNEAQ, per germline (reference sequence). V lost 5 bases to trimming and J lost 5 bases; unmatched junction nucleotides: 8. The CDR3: CASSAGTSGWDNEQFF. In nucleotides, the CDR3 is TGTGCCAGCAGCGCCGGGACTAGCGGATGGGACAATGAGCAGTTCTTC.

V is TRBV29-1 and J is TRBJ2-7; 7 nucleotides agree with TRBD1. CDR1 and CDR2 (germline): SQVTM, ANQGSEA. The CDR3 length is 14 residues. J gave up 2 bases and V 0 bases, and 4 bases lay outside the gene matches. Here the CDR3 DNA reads TGCAGCGTTGAAGACGACAGGGCTACCTACGAGCAGTACTTC. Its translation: CSVEDDRATYEQYF.

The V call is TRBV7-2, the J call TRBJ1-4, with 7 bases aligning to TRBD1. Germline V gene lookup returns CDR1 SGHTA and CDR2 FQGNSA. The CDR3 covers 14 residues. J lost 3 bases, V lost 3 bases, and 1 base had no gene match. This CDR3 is CASSLTGPNEKLFF. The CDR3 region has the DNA TGTGCCAGCAGCTTGACAGGGCCTAATGAAAAACTGTTTTTT.

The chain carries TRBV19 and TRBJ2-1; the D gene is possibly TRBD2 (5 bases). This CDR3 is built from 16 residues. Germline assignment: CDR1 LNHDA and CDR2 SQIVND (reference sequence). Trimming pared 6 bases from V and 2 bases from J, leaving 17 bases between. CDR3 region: CASSPRGQVPYNEQFF. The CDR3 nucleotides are TGTGCCAGTAGCCCTAGAGGGCAGGTCCCCTACAATGAGCAGTTCTTC.

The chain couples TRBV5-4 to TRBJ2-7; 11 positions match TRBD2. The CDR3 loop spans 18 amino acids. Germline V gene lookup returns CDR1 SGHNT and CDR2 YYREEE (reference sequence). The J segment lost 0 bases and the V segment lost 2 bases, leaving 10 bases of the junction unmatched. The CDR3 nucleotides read TGTGCCAGCAGCTTTTTTGGCCTAGCGGGAGGCCCCTCCTACGAGCAGTACTTC. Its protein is CASSFFGLAGGPSYEQYF.

CDR3 DNA: TGTGCCATTCTTCGTCTAACGGACAGGGTTTACGGGGAGCTGTTTTTT. This gives the protein CAILRLTDRVYGELFF. This chain joins TRBV10-3 and TRBJ2-2; 8 bases are shared with TRBD1. This CDR3 has 16 amino acids. CDR1 ENHRY and CDR2 SYGVKD come from the germline V gene. V gave up 9 bases and J gave up 7 bases; unmatched junction bases: 16.

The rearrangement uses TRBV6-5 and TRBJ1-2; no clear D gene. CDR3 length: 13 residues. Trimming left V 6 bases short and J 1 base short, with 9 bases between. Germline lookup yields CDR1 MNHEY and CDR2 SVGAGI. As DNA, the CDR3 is TGTGCCAGCAGCTCAGGAAATAACTATGGCTACACCTTC. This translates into CASSSGNNYGYTF.

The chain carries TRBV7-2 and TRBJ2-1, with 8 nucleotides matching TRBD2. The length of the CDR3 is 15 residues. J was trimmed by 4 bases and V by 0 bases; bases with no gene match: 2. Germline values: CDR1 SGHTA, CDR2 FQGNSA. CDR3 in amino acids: CASSLASGEYNEQFF. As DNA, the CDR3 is TGTGCCAGCAGCTTAGCTAGCGGGGAATACAATGAGCAGTTCTTC. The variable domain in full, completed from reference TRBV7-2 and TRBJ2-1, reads GAGVSQSPSNKVTEKGKDVELRCDPISGHTALYWYRQSLGQGLEFLIYFQGNSAPDKSGLPSDRFSAERTGGSVSTLTIQRTQQEDSAVYLCASSLASGEYNEQFFGPGTRLTVL.

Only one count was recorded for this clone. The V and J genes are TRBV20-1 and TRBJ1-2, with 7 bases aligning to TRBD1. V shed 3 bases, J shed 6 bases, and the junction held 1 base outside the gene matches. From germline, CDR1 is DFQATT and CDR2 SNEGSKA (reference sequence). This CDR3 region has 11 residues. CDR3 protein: CSARGTDGYTF. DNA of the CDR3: TGCAGTGCTAGGGGGACAGATGGCTACACCTTC.

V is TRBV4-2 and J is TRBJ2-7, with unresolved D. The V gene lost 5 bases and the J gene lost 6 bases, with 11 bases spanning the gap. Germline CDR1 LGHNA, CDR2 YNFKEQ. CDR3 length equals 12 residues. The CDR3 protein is CASSFDMSEQYF. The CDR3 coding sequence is TGTGCCAGCAGCTTCGACATGAGCGAGCAGTACTTC.

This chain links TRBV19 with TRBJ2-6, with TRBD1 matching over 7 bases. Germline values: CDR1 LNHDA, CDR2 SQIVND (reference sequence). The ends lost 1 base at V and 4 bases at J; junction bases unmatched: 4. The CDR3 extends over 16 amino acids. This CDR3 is CASSIVEGAGANVLTF. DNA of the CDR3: TGTGCCAGTAGTATAGTAGAGGGGGCCGGGGCCAACGTCCTGACTTTC.

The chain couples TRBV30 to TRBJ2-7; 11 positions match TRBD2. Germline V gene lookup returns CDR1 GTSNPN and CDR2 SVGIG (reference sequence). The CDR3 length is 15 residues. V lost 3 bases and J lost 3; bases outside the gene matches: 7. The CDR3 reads CAWRASGRYIYEQYF. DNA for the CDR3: TGTGCCTGGAGGGCTAGCGGGAGGTATATCTACGAGCAGTACTTC.

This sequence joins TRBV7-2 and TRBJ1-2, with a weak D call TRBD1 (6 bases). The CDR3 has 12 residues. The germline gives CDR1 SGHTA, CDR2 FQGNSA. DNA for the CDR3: TGTCAAACTTGGGGGCAGGCCTATGGCTACACCTTC. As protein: CQTWGQAYGYTF. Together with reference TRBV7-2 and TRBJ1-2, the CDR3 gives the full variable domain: GAGVSQSPSNKVTEKGKDVELRCDPISGHTALYWYRQSLGQGLEFLIYFQGNSAPDKSGLPSDRFSAERTGGSVSTLTIQRTQQEDSAVYLCQTWGQAYGYTFGSGTRLTVV.

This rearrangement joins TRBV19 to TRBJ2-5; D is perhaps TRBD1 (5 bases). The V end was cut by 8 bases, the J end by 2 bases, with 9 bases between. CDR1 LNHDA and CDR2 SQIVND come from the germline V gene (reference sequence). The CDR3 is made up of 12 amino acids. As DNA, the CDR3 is TGTGCCAGTGCAGGGATACAAGAGACCCAGTACTTC. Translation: CASAGIQETQYF.